This is a list of T cell receptor beta chains from one sample in a study of T cell clones after liver transplantation. Clones were read by immunoSEQ multiplex PCR, and TCRdb kept only the in-frame ones, dropping some. This sample has roughly 120,000 clones; less than 95% occur once, and the top ten carry 0.65% to 0.85%. This specimen was CD4+ T cells from blood, taken 12 months after liver transplant. All receptors come from a human patient who received a liver transplant. A share of the T cells may be of graft donor origin. Both conserved end residues are part of each CDR3. A D gene is named only where the DNA matches it firmly. Where a row states a size, it is once, few, many or the class of an expanded clone; other rows omit it.

.	TRBJ2-7	.	TRBV5-1	TGCGCCAGCAGCTCCTCGGGCGGGGACCTCTACGAGCAGTACTTC	CASSSSGGDLYEQYF
.	TRBJ2-1	.	TRBV5-4	TGTGCCAGCAGCTCCCAGATAGAGACCTACAATGAGCAGTTCTTC	CASSSQIETYNEQFF
.	TRBJ2-5	TRBD1	TRBV2	TGTGCCAGCAGTGCTGATGGTCGGGACGGCACAGGGGACCAGTACTTC	CASSADGRDGTGDQYF
once	TRBJ1-4	TRBD1	TRBV2	TGTGCCAGCAGTGAATGGGGACAGGACTTTAACCTGTTTTTT	CASSEWGQDFNLFF
.	TRBJ2-1	.	TRBV6-5	TGTGCCAGCAGTTCCTTGGGGGTAGCTGGCGGCAATGAGCAGTTCTTC	CASSSLGVAGGNEQFF
.	TRBJ2-2	TRBD2	TRBV28	TGTGCCATCCGCAGGGGGACTAGCGGGCTCTCGAACACCGGGGAGCTGTTTTTT	CAIRRGTSGLSNTGELFF
.	TRBJ1-1	.	TRBV7-9	TGTGCCAGCAGCTGGTCTAGGGTAGGGGAAGCTTTCTTT	CASSWSRVGEAFF
once	TRBJ1-4	TRBD1	TRBV2	TGTGCCATCACCGGGACAGGCAACGAAAAACTGTTTTTT	CAITGTGNEKLFF
.	TRBJ1-5	TRBD1	TRBV19	TGTGCCAGTAGTGCTCCAGGGGGCGCGGGCAATCAGCCCCAGCATTTT	CASSAPGGAGNQPQHF
.	TRBJ1-2	.	TRBV4-1	TGCGCCAGCAGCCATGAGCCCTATGGCTACACCTTC	CASSHEPYGYTF
few	TRBJ2-1	TRBD2	TRBV7-6	TGTGCCAGCAGCCCCCGACGGACTAGCGCTAGGGATGAGCAGTTCTTC	CASSPRRTSARDEQFF
.	TRBJ2-5	.	TRBV9	TGTGCCAGCAGCCTCCTGGCGGGCCCGTACCAAGAGACCCAGTACTTC	CASSLLAGPYQETQYF
.	TRBJ2-3	TRBD2	TRBV7-9	TGTGCCAGCAGCTTACCTCGGGGCGGGAGTTGGGGCACAGATACGCAGTATTTT	CASSLPRGGSWGTDTQYF
.	TRBJ1-1	.	TRBV7-3	TGTGCCAGCAGCTTAGGGGGGTTGAACACTGAAGCTTTCTTT	CASSLGGLNTEAFF
.	TRBJ2-7	TRBD1	TRBV6-5	TGTGCCAGCACCCCAGGACAGGGTATCGACGAGCAGTACTTC	CASTPGQGIDEQYF
.	TRBJ2-7	.	TRBV18	TGTGCCAGCTCACCGGGGGAGACCGCCTACGAGCAGTACTTC	CASSPGETAYEQYF
.	TRBJ1-2	.	TRBV29-1	TGCAGCGTTGAAGGACGGGCCGCAAGCAATGGCTACACCTTC	CSVEGRAASNGYTF
.	TRBJ2-3	.	TRBV2	TGTGCCAGCAGCGACGGTGGGGATACGCAGTATTTT	CASSDGGDTQYF
.	TRBJ2-5	.	TRBV11-3	TGTGCCAGCAGCTTATGGGCCCTAGAGACCCAGTACTTC	CASSLWALETQYF
.	TRBJ2-2	TRBD2	TRBV28	TGTGCCAGCAGTTTAATAGCGGGAGGCACCGGGGAGCTGTTTTTT	CASSLIAGGTGELFF
.	TRBJ1-1	.	TRBV25-1	TGTGCCAGCAGTTCCCGGGGGTTCCTCACTGAAGCTTTCTTT	CASSSRGFLTEAFF
.	TRBJ2-2	.	TRBV9	TGTGCCAGCAGCGTGAGACTACCCGCGAACACCGGGGAGCTGTTTTTT	CASSVRLPANTGELFF
.	TRBJ2-4	.	TRBV18	TGTGCCAGCTCGGCGGACAACATTCAGTACTTC	CASSADNIQYF
.	TRBJ2-5	.	TRBV5-6	TGTGCCAGCAGCCCCAGACAGATATTCCAAGAGACCCAGTACTTC	CASSPRQIFQETQYF
.	TRBJ1-5	TRBD1	TRBV6-1	TGTGCCAGCAGCTCCGACAGGGTGGGCAATCAGCCCCAGCATTTT	CASSSDRVGNQPQHF
.	TRBJ2-5	.	TRBV7-8	TGTGCCAGCTCCCTAGGGGCGGGAGAGACCCAGTACTTC	CASSLGAGETQYF
once	TRBJ2-5	.	TRBV28	TGTGCCAGCAGTATTGGGTACCAAGAGACCCAGTACTTC	CASSIGYQETQYF
once	TRBJ1-5	TRBD1	TRBV4-1	TGCGCCAGCAGCCAGCCAAGGGACAGGGTCGATGTCAATCAGCCCCAGCATTTT	CASSQPRDRVDVNQPQHF
.	TRBJ1-2	TRBD1	TRBV6-5	TGTGCCAGCAGTTACGTGGACAGGATGCACTATGGCTACACCTTC	CASSYVDRMHYGYTF
few	TRBJ2-7	TRBD2	TRBV28	TGTGCCAGCAGTTTATCTCTAGCGGGAGCGGACTCCTACGAGCAGTACTTC	CASSLSLAGADSYEQYF
.	TRBJ1-5	TRBD1	TRBV29-1	TGCAGCGCAGGGACAGGGCAAAATCAGCCCCAGCATTTT	CSAGTGQNQPQHF
.	TRBJ2-7	TRBD1	TRBV11-2	TGTGCCAGCAGTTTGGACAGGGTCGCCGACGAGCAGTACTTC	CASSLDRVADEQYF
once	TRBJ2-2	.	TRBV7-8	TGTGCCAGCTCCGGAGCTGCCGATGGTATATCCGGGGAGCTGTTTTTT	CASSGAADGISGELFF
.	TRBJ2-2	.	TRBV19	TGTGCCAGTACCCCTAGGGCCCCGGGGCCAAACACCGGGGAGCTGTTTTTT	CASTPRAPGPNTGELFF
.	TRBJ2-1	.	TRBV10-2	TGCGCCAGCACCGGCACATCGCCCCGTTCCTACAATGAGCAGTTCTTC	CASTGTSPRSYNEQFF
.	TRBJ2-5	.	TRBV2	TGTGCCAGCAGTGAAAACAGGGACACAGAGACCCAGTACTTC	CASSENRDTETQYF
.	TRBJ2-3	.	TRBV9	TGTGCCAGCAGCGTAGGTTCCAGCTGGGGCACAGATACGCAGTATTTT	CASSVGSSWGTDTQYF
.	TRBJ1-4	.	TRBV4-1	TGCGCCAGCAGCCAAGATATCGGGTCAGCCGGTCGGCCCGCCAAACTGTTTTTT	CASSQDIGSAGRPAKLFF
.	TRBJ1-4	TRBD1	TRBV5-1	TGCGCCAGCAGCTTGGGGACAGGGGGACGTAATGGTGAAAAACTGTTTTTT	CASSLGTGGRNGEKLFF
.	TRBJ2-1	.	TRBV28	TGTGCCAGCAGTCTTTGGGGCAGCGCCGGGGATGGGCAGTTCTTC	CASSLWGSAGDGQFF
.	TRBJ2-7	.	TRBV29-1	TGCAGCGTTGAAGTGGCCGCCTACGAGCAGTACTTC	CSVEVAAYEQYF
.	TRBJ2-1	TRBD2	TRBV7-9	TGTGCCAGCAGCTTAGAACTAGCGGAGTTCTTC	CASSLELAEFF
many	TRBJ1-2	.	TRBV6-1	TGTGCCAGCAGCACCAGGCCATCCTATGGCTACACCTTC	CASSTRPSYGYTF
.	TRBJ1-5	TRBD1	TRBV19	TGTGCCAGTATCCCACAGACAGGGGGCGAGAATCAGCCCCAGCATTTT	CASIPQTGGENQPQHF
once	TRBJ1-2	.	TRBV7-2	TGTGCCAGCAGCCCCGGGGCGGGGCGTTGGGCGAACTATGGCTACACCTTC	CASSPGAGRWANYGYTF
.	TRBJ2-1	TRBD2	TRBV2	TGTGCCAGCAGGCTAGCGGGAGGTTCCCCTGAGCAGTTCTTC	CASRLAGGSPEQFF
.	TRBJ2-3	.	TRBV7-3	TGTGCCAGCAGCTTAGGGGCGAACAGCCTCACAGATACGCAGTATTTT	CASSLGANSLTDTQYF
.	TRBJ2-3	.	TRBV29-1	TGCAGCGTTGACGGTGCGGGCGACACAGATACGCAGTATTTT	CSVDGAGDTDTQYF
.	TRBJ2-2	.	TRBV2	TGTGCCAGCAGTGAAAGGGTTCAGATTACCGGGGAGCTGTTTTTT	CASSERVQITGELFF
once	TRBJ1-4	.	TRBV4-1	TGCGCCAGCAGCCAAGCCCTTTCGGGGGTTACAACTAATGAAAAACTGTTTTTT	CASSQALSGVTTNEKLFF
once	TRBJ2-7	.	TRBV2	TGTGCCAGCAGGGAGTATGACAGTTCCTACGAGCAGTACTTC	CASREYDSSYEQYF
.	TRBJ1-1	TRBD1	TRBV6-5	TGTGCCAGCAGACCTCCAGGGGGCCAGAACACTGAAGCTTTCTTT	CASRPPGGQNTEAFF
.	TRBJ1-2	.	TRBV10-2	TGCGCCAGCAGTGAGTCGTATGCGTACAGTGGCTACACCTTC	CASSESYAYSGYTF